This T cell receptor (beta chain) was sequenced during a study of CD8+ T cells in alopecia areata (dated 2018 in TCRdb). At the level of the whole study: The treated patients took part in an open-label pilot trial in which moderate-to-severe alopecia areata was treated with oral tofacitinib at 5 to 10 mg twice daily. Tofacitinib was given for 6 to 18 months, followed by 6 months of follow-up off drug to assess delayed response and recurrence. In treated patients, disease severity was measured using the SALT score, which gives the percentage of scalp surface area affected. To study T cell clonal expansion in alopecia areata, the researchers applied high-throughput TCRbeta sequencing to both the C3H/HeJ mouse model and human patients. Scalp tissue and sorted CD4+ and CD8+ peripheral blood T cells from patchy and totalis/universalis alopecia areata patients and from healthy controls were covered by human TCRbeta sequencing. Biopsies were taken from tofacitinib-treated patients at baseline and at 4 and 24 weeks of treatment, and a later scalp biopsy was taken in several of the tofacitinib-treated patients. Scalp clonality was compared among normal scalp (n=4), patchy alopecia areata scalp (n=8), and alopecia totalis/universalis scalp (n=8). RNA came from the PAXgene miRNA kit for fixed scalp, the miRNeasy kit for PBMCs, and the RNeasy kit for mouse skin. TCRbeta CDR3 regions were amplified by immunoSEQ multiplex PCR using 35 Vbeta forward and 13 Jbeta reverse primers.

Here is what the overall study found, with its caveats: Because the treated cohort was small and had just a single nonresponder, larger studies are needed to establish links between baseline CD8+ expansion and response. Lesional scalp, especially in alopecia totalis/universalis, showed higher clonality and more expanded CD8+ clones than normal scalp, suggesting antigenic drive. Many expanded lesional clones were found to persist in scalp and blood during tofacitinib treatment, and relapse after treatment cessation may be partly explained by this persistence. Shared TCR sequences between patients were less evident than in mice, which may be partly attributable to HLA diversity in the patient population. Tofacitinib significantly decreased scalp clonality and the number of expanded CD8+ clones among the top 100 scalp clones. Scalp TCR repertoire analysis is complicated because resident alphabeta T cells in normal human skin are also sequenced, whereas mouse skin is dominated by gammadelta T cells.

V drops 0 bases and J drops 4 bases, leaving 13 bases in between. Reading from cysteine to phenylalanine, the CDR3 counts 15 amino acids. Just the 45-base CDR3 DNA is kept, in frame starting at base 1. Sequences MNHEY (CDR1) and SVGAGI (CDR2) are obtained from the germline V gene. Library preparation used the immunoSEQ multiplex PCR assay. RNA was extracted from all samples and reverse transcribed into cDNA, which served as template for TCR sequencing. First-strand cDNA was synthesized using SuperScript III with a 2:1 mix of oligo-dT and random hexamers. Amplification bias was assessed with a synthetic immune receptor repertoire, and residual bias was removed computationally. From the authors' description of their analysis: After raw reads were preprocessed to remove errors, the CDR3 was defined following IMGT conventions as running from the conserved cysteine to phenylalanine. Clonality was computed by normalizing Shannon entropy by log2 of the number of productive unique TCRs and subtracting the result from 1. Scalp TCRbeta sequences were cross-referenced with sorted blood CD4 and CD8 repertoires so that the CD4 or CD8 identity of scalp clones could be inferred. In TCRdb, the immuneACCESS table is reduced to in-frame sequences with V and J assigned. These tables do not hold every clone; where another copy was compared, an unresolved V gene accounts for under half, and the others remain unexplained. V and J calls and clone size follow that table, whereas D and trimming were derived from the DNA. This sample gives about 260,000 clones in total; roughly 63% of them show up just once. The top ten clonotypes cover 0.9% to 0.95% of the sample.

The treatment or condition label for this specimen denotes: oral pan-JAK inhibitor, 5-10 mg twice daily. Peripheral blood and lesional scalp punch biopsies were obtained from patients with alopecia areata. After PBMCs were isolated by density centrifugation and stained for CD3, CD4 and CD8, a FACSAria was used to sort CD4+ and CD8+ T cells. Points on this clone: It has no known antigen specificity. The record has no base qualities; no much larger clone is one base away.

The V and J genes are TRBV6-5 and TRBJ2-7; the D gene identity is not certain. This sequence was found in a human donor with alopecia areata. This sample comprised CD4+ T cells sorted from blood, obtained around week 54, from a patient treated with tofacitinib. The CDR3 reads CASSYSEVPRYEQYF. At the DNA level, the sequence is TGTGCCAGCAGTTACTCGGAAGTCCCGAGGTACGAGCAGTACTTC.